Listed here are 15 T cell receptor beta chains from one sample, sequenced in a study of T-cell memory formation after mild COVID-19. A single record per CDR3 protein comes from TCRdb applying MiXCR to the 5' RACE reads. The sample includes about 200,000 distinct CDR3 sequences, approximately 10% of them seen just once. Sequences were obtained from PBMCs or a T cell subset sorted from them (not recorded which). Receptors were obtained from a man between 18 and 29 years old who had mild COVID-19 (a few samples of this study predate the infection). Cell type and time point are not known.

A few counts support this clonotype. The V gene is TRBV7-9, the J gene TRBJ2-7, with TRBD2 matching 9 bases. Germline loops: CDR1 SEHNR, CDR2 FQNEAQ (reference sequence). The CDR3 loop spans 16 amino acids. The V gene end was trimmed by 5 bases and the J gene end by 0 bases; junction bases not matched to a gene: 8. CDR3 DNA sequence: TGTGCCAGCAGCGTATGGGGACTAGCCAGCTCCTACGAGCAGTACTTC. Residues: CASSVWGLASSYEQYF.

The J gene is TRBJ2-3, the V gene TRBV28; perhaps TRBD2 as D (6 bases). CDR3 size: 14 residues. V lost 5 bases to trimming and J lost 3 bases, with 12 bases between them. The germline CDR1 and CDR2 sequences are MDHEN and SYDVKM. The CDR3 DNA sequence: TGTGCCAGCAGTCCGGGGGTAACTACAGATACGCAGTATTTT. It codes for CASSPGVTTDTQYF. Full variable domain (missing parts from reference TRBV28 and TRBJ2-3): DVKVTQSSRYLVKRTGEKVFLECVQDMDHENMFWYRQDPGLGLRLIYFSYDVKMKEKGDIPEGYSVSREKKERFSLILESASTNQTSMYLCASSPGVTTDTQYFGPGTRLTVL.

The genes are TRBV6-5 and TRBJ1-2; D may be TRBD1 (5 bases). CDR3 length: 15 amino acids. The V gene's germline CDR1 is MNHEY and CDR2 SVGAGI. The V end was cut by 0 bases, the J end by 5 bases, with 13 bases between. CDR3: CASSYSAGSPYGYTF. The DNA of the CDR3 is TGTGCCAGCAGTTACTCCGCAGGGTCCCCGTATGGCTACACCTTC.

This clonotype appeared many times. The chain couples TRBV20-1 to TRBJ2-3; D gene uncertain. Germline CDR1 reads DFQATT; CDR2 reads SNEGSKA (reference sequence). The V end was cut by 3 bases, the J end by 2 bases, with 0 bases between. The CDR3 consists of 10 residues. Here the CDR3 reads CSASTDTQYF. CDR3 bases: TGCAGTGCTAGCACAGATACGCAGTATTTT.

This clonotype was picked up many times. This sequence joins TRBV4-3 and TRBJ2-1; D call uncertain. Trimming left V 2 bases short and J 8 bases short, with 13 bases between. Germline lookup yields CDR1 LGHNA and CDR2 YSLEER. The CDR3 contains 14 residues. The CDR3 DNA reads as TGCGCCAGCAGCCAAAGGACGACCCTTCATGAGCAGTTCTTC. This codes for CASSQRTTLHEQFF.

This clonotype occurred once. This chain uses TRBV4-3 with TRBJ1-5; D call uncertain. The CDR3 has 14 residues. Trimming removed 0 bases from V and 5 bases from J, with 8 bases in between. Germline CDR1 LGHNA, CDR2 YSLEER. The CDR3 is CASSQDLGYQPQHF. In DNA, the CDR3 is TGCGCCAGCAGCCAAGATCTCGGCTATCAGCCCCAGCATTTT.

The table lists this clonotype with many counts. The V and J genes are TRBV3-1 and TRBJ2-5, with D perhaps matching TRBD2 (5 bases). The CDR3 runs to 16 residues. Germline values: CDR1 LGHDT, CDR2 YNNKEL (reference sequence). V lost 4 bases to trimming and J lost 0 bases, with 15 bases between them. The CDR3 region has the DNA TGTGCCAGCAGCCTGAGGACGGACTCGTACCAAGAGACCCAGTACTTC. Translation gives CASSLRTDSYQETQYF.

This clonotype was recorded many times. The rearrangement uses TRBV11-2 and TRBJ2-3; tentatively, D is TRBD2 (6 bases). Trimming took off 6 bases at V and 1 base at J, with 8 bases between the two ends. CDR1 SGHAT and CDR2 FQNNGV come from the germline V gene. CDR3 length: 13 residues. In DNA, the CDR3 is TGTGCCAGCAGACCGGGGGGCACAGATACGCAGTATTTT. This encodes CASRPGGTDTQYF.

V is TRBV12-3 or TRBV12-4 and J is TRBJ2-3; perhaps TRBD1 as D (6 bases). Trimming removed 7 bases at V and 4 bases at J, with 18 bases between. CDR3 length: 15 amino acids. CDR3 in DNA: TGTGCCAGCACCCTGGGGGCTAGCCAAGCAGATACGCAGTATTTT. Protein product: CASTLGASQADTQYF.

This clonotype has just a few counts. V is TRBV15 and J is TRBJ1-1; TRBD1 is a possible D gene (6 bases). Deletions cut 5 bases from V and 3 bases from J, with 10 bases between. The CDR3 runs to 13 residues. CDR1 and CDR2 from the germline V gene are LNHNV and YYDKDF (reference sequence). The CDR3 here is CATSSQGDTEAFF. The DNA of the CDR3 is TGTGCCACCAGCTCACAGGGTGACACTGAAGCTTTCTTT.

The sample holds a few counts of this clonotype. The chain uses TRBV5-1 and TRBJ2-5; 9 nucleotides match TRBD2. After removal of 0 bases from V and 4 bases from J, the junction contained 4 bases not matched to a gene. Per germline, CDR1 SGHRS and CDR2 YFSETQ. There are 15 residues in the CDR3. The chain's CDR3 is CASSLVLAGRETQYF. In nucleotides, the CDR3 is TGCGCCAGCAGCTTGGTCCTAGCGGGGAGAGAGACCCAGTACTTC. Full variable domain (remainder filled in from reference TRBV5-1 and TRBJ2-5): KAGVTQTPRYLIKTRGQQVTLSCSPISGHRSVSWYQQTPGQGLQFLFEYFSETQRNKGNFPGRFSGRQFSNSRSEMNVSTLELGDSALYLCASSLVLAGRETQYFGPGTRLLVL.

This clonotype was observed many times. The chain uses TRBV6-6 and TRBJ2-5; 13 bases map to TRBD2. Trimming cost V 6 bases and J 1 base; bases outside gene matches: 5. The CDR3 covers 16 residues. Germline V gives CDR1 MNHNY, CDR2 SVGAGI (reference sequence). The CDR3 loop reads CASRGLAGDRQETQYF. The CDR3 region has the DNA TGTGCCAGCAGAGGACTAGCGGGGGACCGCCAAGAGACCCAGTACTTC.

This clonotype showed up just a few times. This sequence joins TRBV24-1 and TRBJ2-2, with unresolved D. The CDR3 runs 15 residues. Trimming shortened V by 3 bases and J by 6 bases, and 13 bases separated the two germline ends. Germline CDR1 reads KGHDR; CDR2 reads SFDVKD. The CDR3 sequence: CATSDSGVGAGELFF. CDR3 nucleotides: TGTGCCACCAGTGATAGTGGGGTTGGAGCCGGGGAGCTGTTTTTT.

This clonotype was counted between two and nine times. V gene TRBV7-3 combines with J gene TRBJ1-1; D gene unclear. The length of the CDR3 is 14 residues. The V end lost 6 bases, the J end lost 3 bases, and 14 bases lay between the germline ends. Looked up from germline, CDR1 is SGHTA and CDR2 is FQGTGA. This CDR3 reads CASSSAGVDTEAFF. DNA for the CDR3: TGTGCCAGCAGTTCCGCGGGAGTCGACACTGAAGCTTTCTTT.

The chain carries TRBV7-2 and TRBJ1-5; weak D call: TRBD1 (5 bases). The CDR3 has 15 residues. CDR1 SGHTA and CDR2 FQGNSA come from the germline V gene. Between the trimmed V and J ends, which lost 1 base and 6 bases, there was a span of 13 bases. The chain's CDR3 is CASSLGSPRGQPQHF. CDR3 sequence (DNA): TGTGCCAGCAGCTTAGGATCTCCTAGGGGTCAGCCCCAGCATTTT.